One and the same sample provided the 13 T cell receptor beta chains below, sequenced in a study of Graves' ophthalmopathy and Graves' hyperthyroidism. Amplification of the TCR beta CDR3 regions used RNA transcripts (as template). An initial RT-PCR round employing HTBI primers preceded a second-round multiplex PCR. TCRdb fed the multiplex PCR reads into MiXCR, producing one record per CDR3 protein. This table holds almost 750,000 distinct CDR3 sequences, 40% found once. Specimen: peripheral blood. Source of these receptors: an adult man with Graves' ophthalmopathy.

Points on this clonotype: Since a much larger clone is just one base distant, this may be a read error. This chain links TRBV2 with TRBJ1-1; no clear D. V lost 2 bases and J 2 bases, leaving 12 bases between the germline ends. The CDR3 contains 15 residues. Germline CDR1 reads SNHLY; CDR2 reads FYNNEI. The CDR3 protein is CASSEWNSFNTEAFF. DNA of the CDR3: TGTGCCAGCAGTGAATGGAACAGCTTTAACACTGAAGCTTTCTTT. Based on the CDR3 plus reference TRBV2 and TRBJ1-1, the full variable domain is EPEVTQTPSHQVTQMGQEVILRCVPISNHLYFYWYRQILGQKVEFLVSFYNNEISEKSEIFDDQFSVERPDGSNFTLKIRSTKLEDSAMYFCASSEWNSFNTEAFFGQGTRLTVV.

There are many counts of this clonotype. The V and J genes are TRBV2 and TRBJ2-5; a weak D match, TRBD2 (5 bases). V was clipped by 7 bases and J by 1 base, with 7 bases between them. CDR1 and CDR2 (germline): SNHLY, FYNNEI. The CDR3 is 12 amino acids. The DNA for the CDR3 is TGTGCCAGCACTCGGGGCCAAGAGACCCAGTACTTC. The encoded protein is CASTRGQETQYF.

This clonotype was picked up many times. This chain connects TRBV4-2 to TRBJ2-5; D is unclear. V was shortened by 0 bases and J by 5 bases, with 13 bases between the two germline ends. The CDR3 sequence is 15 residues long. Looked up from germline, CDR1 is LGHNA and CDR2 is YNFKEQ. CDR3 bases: TGTGCCAGCAGCCAAGATGTCACGGATGTGGAGACCCAGTACTTC. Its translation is CASSQDVTDVETQYF.

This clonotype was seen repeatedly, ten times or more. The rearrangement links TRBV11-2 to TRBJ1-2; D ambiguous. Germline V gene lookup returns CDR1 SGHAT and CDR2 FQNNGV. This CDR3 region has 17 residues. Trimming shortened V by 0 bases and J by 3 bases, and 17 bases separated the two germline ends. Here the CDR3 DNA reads TGTGCCAGCAGCTTAGATCTTGACTCCCGACGTCACTATGGCTACACCTTC. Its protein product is CASSLDLDSRRHYGYTF.

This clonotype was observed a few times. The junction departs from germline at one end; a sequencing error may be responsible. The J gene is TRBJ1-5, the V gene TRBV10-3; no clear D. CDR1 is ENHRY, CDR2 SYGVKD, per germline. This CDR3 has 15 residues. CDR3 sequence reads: CASSRTADSNQPQHF. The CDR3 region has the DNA TGTGCCAGCAGTCGGACGGCCGATAGCAATCAGCCCCAGCATTTT.

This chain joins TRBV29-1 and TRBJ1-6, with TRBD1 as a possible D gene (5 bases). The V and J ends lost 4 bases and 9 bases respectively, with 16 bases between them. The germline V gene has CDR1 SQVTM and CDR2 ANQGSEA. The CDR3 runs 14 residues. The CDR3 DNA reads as TGCAGCGTTGGAGTGGCAGATAGGGGTTCACCCCTCCACTTT. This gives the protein CSVGVADRGSPLHF. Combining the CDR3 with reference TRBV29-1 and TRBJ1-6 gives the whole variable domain SAVISQKPSRDICQRGTSLTIQCQVDSQVTMMFWYRQQPGQSLTLIATANQGSEATYESGFVIDKFPISRPNLTFSTLTVSNMSPEDSSIYLCSVGVADRGSPLHFGNGTRLTVT.

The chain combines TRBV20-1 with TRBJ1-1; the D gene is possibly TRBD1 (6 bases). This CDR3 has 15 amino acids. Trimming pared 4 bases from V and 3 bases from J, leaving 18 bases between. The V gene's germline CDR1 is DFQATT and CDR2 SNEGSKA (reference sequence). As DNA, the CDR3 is TGCAGTGCTACCGGGGGCCCCAGGGGATACACTGAAGCTTTCTTT. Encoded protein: CSATGGPRGYTEAFF.

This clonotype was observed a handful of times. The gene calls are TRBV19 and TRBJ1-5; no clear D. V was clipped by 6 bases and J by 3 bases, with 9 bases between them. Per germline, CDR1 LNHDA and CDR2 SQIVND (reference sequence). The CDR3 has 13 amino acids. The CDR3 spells CASRGQTNQPQHF. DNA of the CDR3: TGTGCCAGTAGAGGGCAGACCAATCAGCCCCAGCATTTT. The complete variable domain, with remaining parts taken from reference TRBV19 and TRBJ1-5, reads DGGITQSPKYLFRKEGQNVTLSCEQNLNHDAMYWYRQDPGQGLRLIYYSQIVNDFQKGDIAEGYSVSREKKESFPLTVTSAQKNPTAFYLCASRGQTNQPQHFGDGTRLSIL.

The CDR3 region has the DNA TGCAGTGCTAGGTCTGGATATAGCAATCAGCCCCAGCATTTT. This sequence encodes CSARSGYSNQPQHF. The V call is TRBV20-1, the J call TRBJ1-5; no clear D. The germline gives CDR1 DFQATT, CDR2 SNEGSKA (reference sequence). The CDR3 consists of 14 residues. The V and J ends lost 3 bases and 0 bases respectively, with 9 bases between them.

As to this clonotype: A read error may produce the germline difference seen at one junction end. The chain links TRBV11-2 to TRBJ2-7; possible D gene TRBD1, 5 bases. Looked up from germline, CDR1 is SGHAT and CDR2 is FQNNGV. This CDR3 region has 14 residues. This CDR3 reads CASSQADSSYEQYF. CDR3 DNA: TGCGCCAGCAGCCAAGCCGACAGCTCCTACGAGCAGTACTTC.

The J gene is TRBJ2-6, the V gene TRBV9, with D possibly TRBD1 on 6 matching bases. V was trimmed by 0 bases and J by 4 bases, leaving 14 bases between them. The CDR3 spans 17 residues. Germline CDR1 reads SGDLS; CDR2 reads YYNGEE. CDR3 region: CASSVDRAGSGANVLTF. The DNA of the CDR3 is TGTGCCAGCAGCGTAGACAGGGCGGGCTCCGGGGCCAACGTCCTGACTTTC.

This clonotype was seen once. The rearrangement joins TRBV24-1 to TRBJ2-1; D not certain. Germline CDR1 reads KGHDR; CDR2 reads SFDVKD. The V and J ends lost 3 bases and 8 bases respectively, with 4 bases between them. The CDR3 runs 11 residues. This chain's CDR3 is CATSDAYEQFF. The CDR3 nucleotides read TGTGCCACCAGTGATGCGTATGAGCAGTTCTTC.

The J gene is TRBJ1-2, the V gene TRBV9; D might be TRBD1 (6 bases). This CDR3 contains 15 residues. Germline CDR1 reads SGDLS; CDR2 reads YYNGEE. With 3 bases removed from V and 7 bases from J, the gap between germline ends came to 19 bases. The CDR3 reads CASSARLGTHSGYTF. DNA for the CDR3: TGTGCCAGCAGCGCCCGTTTGGGGACACACTCTGGCTACACCTTC.